Shown below are 28 T cell receptor beta chains from a single sample sequenced in a study of blood T cells in healthy people across ages. For the second PCR, which ran for about 6 to 11 cycles, a sample-barcoded 5' primer and a J-beta primer mix were used. TCRdb reprocessed the 5' RACE reads with MiXCR, giving one entry per CDR3 protein. The top ten hold more than 6% of the sample, which has around 1,700,000 distinct CDR3 sequences, approximately 30% seen once. The sample comprised blood. The receptors derive from a young woman in good health.

This clonotype turned up a few times. The chain carries TRBV29-1 and TRBJ2-3; D gene ambiguous. CDR1 and CDR2 from the germline V gene are SQVTM and ANQGSEA. V lost 4 bases and J 4 bases, leaving 18 bases between the germline ends. This CDR3 comprises 15 residues. CDR3 amino acids: CSVGRPASGPDTQYF. As DNA, the CDR3 is TGCAGCGTTGGTAGACCGGCCTCAGGTCCAGATACGCAGTATTTT.

The chain employs TRBV9 and TRBJ2-4; no reliable D call. This CDR3 is 14 amino acids long. CDR1 and CDR2 from the germline V gene are SGDLS and YYNGEE. The V and J ends lost 0 bases and 3 bases respectively, with 7 bases between them. This CDR3 reads CASSVGADKNIQYF. The CDR3 bases are TGTGCCAGCAGCGTAGGCGCAGACAAAAACATTCAGTACTTC.

The chain carries TRBV7-2 and TRBJ2-1, with 8 bases matching TRBD1. The V gene's germline CDR1 is SGHTA and CDR2 FQGNSA. V lost 5 bases to trimming and J lost 10 bases; unmatched junction nucleotides: 10. The CDR3 is 14 residues long. The CDR3 region has the DNA TGTGCCAGCAGCCAGGGACAGGCAACCTACGAGCAGTTCTTC. Protein product: CASSQGQATYEQFF.

The sample holds a few counts of this clonotype. V usage is TRBV24-1 and J usage is TRBJ2-5; either TRBD1 or TRBD2 may supply D (5 bases each). Germline CDR1 and CDR2: KGHDR and SFDVKD. CDR3 length equals 12 residues. V lost 10 bases and J lost 5, with 13 bases in between. The CDR3: CATRGVGETQYF. The CDR3 DNA is TGTGCCACAAGAGGGGTTGGGGAGACCCAGTACTTC.

This chain joins TRBV20-1 and TRBJ2-7; no clear D. The DNA end lines up better with TRBJ2-5; the J call may be wrong. Per the germline V gene, CDR1 is DFQATT and CDR2 is SNEGSKA (reference sequence). The CDR3 runs to 12 residues. The CDR3 coding sequence is TGCAGCGCGAAAGGGATTCTGGAGACCCAGTACTTC. Translating it yields CSAKGILETQYF.

The chain carries TRBV7-8 and TRBJ2-1, with 9 bases fitting TRBD2. Germline trimming cut 2 bases from V and 8 bases from J; bases unmatched to any gene: 7. CDR1 is SGHVS and CDR2 is FQNEAQ in the germline V gene. The CDR3 is 15 amino acids. CDR3 DNA: TGTGCCAGCAGCTTATCGGCGGGAGGGGGGGATGAGCAGTTCTTC. Amino acids: CASSLSAGGGDEQFF.

This clonotype showed up many times. The genes are TRBV20-1 and TRBJ1-1; 7 nucleotides align to TRBD1. V dropped 3 bases and J dropped 1; count of bases not matched to a gene: 5. Looked up from germline, CDR1 is DFQATT and CDR2 is SNEGSKA (reference sequence). The CDR3 runs to 14 residues. CDR3 protein: CSASYAGGNTEAFF. In DNA, the CDR3 is TGCAGTGCTAGTTATGCAGGGGGGAACACTGAAGCTTTCTTT.

This clonotype has only a few counts. V is TRBV29-1 and J is TRBJ2-3; D perhaps matches TRBD2 (6 bases). Trimming took 6 bases from V and 0 from J, leaving 10 bases between them. CDR3 length: 13 residues. Germline lookup yields CDR1 SQVTM and CDR2 ANQGSEA. CDR3 DNA: TGCAGCGTCATGCGGGACAGCACAGATACGCAGTATTTT. This codes for CSVMRDSTDTQYF.

The V gene is TRBV7-2, the J gene TRBJ2-2; D gene uncertain. V was clipped by 4 bases and J by 7 bases, with 16 bases between them. The CDR3 is 15 amino acids. Germline V gene lookup returns CDR1 SGHTA and CDR2 FQGNSA. The CDR3 sequence: CASSSNQLLFGELFF. In nucleotides, the CDR3 is TGTGCCAGCAGCTCGAATCAGCTCCTCTTCGGGGAGCTGTTTTTT. Filled out from reference TRBV7-2 and TRBJ2-2, the complete variable domain reads GAGVSQSPSNKVTEKGKDVELRCDPISGHTALYWYRQSLGQGLEFLIYFQGNSAPDKSGLPSDRFSAERTGGSVSTLTIQRTQQEDSAVYLCASSSNQLLFGELFFGEGSRLTVL.

The chain is built from TRBV24-1 and TRBJ2-3, with TRBD2 matching over 11 bases. CDR3 size: 15 residues. With V trimmed by 3 bases and J by 6 bases, 4 bases remained unmatched. Germline V gives CDR1 KGHDR, CDR2 SFDVKD. CDR3 nucleotides: TGTGCCACCAGTGATCCTACTAGCGGGGGCGATACGCAGTATTTT. Encoded protein: CATSDPTSGGDTQYF.

The gene calls are TRBV29-1 and TRBJ1-2, with a possible D match to TRBD1 (5 bases). The CDR3 length is 11 residues. Germline CDR1 reads SQVTM; CDR2 reads ANQGSEA. V was cut by 1 base and J by 7 bases, with 7 bases left in between. Here the CDR3 reads CSVEGGTGYTF. The CDR3, as DNA: TGCAGCGTTGAAGGGGGCACTGGCTACACCTTC.

This clonotype was observed many times. The chain uses TRBV6-1 and TRBJ1-2; D is unclear. Germline CDR1 reads MNHNS; CDR2 reads SASEGT. V was trimmed by 7 bases and J by 4 bases, leaving 19 bases between them. This CDR3 has 15 residues. The CDR3 DNA sequence: TGTGCCAGCATCTCCCCCGCGGGCAGGAGCTATGGCTACACCTTC. It yields the protein CASISPAGRSYGYTF.

This clonotype has only a few counts. This chain joins TRBV5-1 and TRBJ2-2; D call uncertain. CDR1 and CDR2 (germline): SGHRS, YFSETQ. The CDR3 runs to 15 residues. With 2 bases removed from V and 0 bases from J, the gap between germline ends came to 8 bases. This CDR3 is CASSFFGANTGELFF. CDR3 DNA: TGCGCCAGCAGCTTTTTCGGAGCGAACACCGGGGAGCTGTTTTTT.

The V gene is TRBV28, the J gene TRBJ1-2; 8 bases match TRBD1. The length of the CDR3 is 13 residues. The trim removed 6 bases at V and 11 bases at J, leaving 11 bases unmatched. Germline CDR1 reads MDHEN; CDR2 reads SYDVKM. This CDR3 reads CASSPQPGGGYTF. CDR3 DNA sequence: TGTGCCAGCAGCCCTCAGCCAGGGGGCGGTTACACCTTC.

This clonotype was seen a few times. CDR3 sequence: CSVGGLDYEQYF. As DNA, the CDR3 is TGCAGCGTTGGCGGCCTCGACTACGAGCAGTACTTC. The genes are TRBV29-1 and TRBJ2-7; D gene unclear. The ends were cut back, 4 bases at V and 3 bases at J, with 10 bases in the middle. CDR1 SQVTM and CDR2 ANQGSEA come from the germline V gene. The CDR3 loop spans 12 amino acids.

V usage is TRBV4-1 and J usage is TRBJ2-1, with D perhaps being TRBD1 or TRBD2 (6 bases each). The CDR3 loop spans 16 amino acids. Trimming took 3 bases from V and 7 from J, leaving 19 bases between them. Germline-derived CDR1 and CDR2 are MGHRA and YSYEKL. This chain's CDR3 is CASSHPRGAQGNEQFF. In nucleotides, the CDR3 is TGCGCCAGCAGCCACCCGAGGGGGGCCCAGGGGAATGAGCAGTTCTTC.

The CDR3 region has the DNA TGTGCCAGCAGCCTAGGGGCGGTTTCACCCCTCCACTTT. This encodes CASSLGAVSPLHF. The rearrangement links TRBV9 to TRBJ1-6, with D possibly TRBD1 on 5 matching bases. Per the germline V gene, CDR1 is SGDLS and CDR2 is YYNGEE. CDR3 length: 13 amino acids. V was trimmed by 4 bases and J by 9 bases, leaving 11 bases between them.

This clonotype was recorded a few times. V usage is TRBV2 and J usage is TRBJ2-3; 11 bases fit TRBD2. Per the germline V gene, CDR1 is SNHLY and CDR2 is FYNNEI. With 11 bases clipped from V and 1 base from J, the junction kept 5 bases outside the gene matches. There are 14 residues in the CDR3. In nucleotides, the CDR3 is TGTGCCTCCGCGGGACTAGCGGGCACAGATACGCAGTATTTT. Protein: CASAGLAGTDTQYF.

The CDR3 bases are TGTGCCAGCAGCCCCAATTCGCCCGGACAGGGATATCAGCCCCAGCATTTT. Amino acids: CASSPNSPGQGYQPQHF. V usage is TRBV7-6 and J usage is TRBJ1-5, with 8 bases identical to TRBD1. Germline V gene data show CDR1 as SGHVS and CDR2 as FNYEAQ. The CDR3 loop spans 17 amino acids. V dropped 5 bases and J dropped 5; count of bases not matched to a gene: 14.

V usage is TRBV7-2 and J usage is TRBJ2-5, with 8 bases that match TRBD1. This CDR3 region has 16 residues. J was trimmed by 5 bases and V by 3 bases; bases with no gene match: 11. Germline lookup yields CDR1 SGHTA and CDR2 FQGNSA. The CDR3 sequence: CASSFRRTGSGETQYF. In DNA, the CDR3 is TGTGCCAGCAGCTTCCGCCGGACAGGGAGCGGCGAGACCCAGTACTTC.

This clonotype was seen more than once but under ten times. V gene TRBV29-1 combines with J gene TRBJ2-3; TRBD1 is a possible D gene (6 bases). The CDR3 consists of 14 residues. Germline loops: CDR1 SQVTM, CDR2 ANQGSEA. Trimming stripped 4 bases from V and 0 bases from J, with 11 bases between. The CDR3 region is CSVGEQGSTDTQYF. CDR3 nucleotide sequence: TGCAGCGTTGGAGAACAGGGCAGCACAGATACGCAGTATTTT.

This chain connects TRBV4-3 to TRBJ2-7; D is uncertain. CDR1 and CDR2 from the germline V gene are LGHNA and YSLEER. Deletions cut 0 bases from V and 1 base from J, with 10 bases between. The CDR3 loop spans 15 amino acids. The CDR3 loop is CASSQERSRSYEQYF. The CDR3 nucleotides are TGCGCCAGCAGCCAAGAACGCTCCCGATCCTACGAGCAGTACTTC.

This clonotype was picked up many times. The chain couples TRBV29-1 to TRBJ2-1; no definite D call. Trimming cost V 3 bases and J 2 bases, with 8 bases left between them. From germline, CDR1 is SQVTM and CDR2 ANQGSEA. The CDR3 is 13 amino acids. The CDR3 sequence is CSVESLTYNEQFF. CDR3 in DNA: TGCAGCGTTGAGTCGTTAACCTACAATGAGCAGTTCTTC.

This clonotype was seen a single time. The gene calls are TRBV5-1 and TRBJ2-1; D remains unclear. CDR3 length equals 16 residues. Between the trimmed V and J ends, which lost 2 bases and 10 bases, there was a span of 22 bases. In germline, CDR1 is SGHRS, CDR2 YFSETQ. CDR3 region: CASSFTSTPGGYEQFF. As DNA, the CDR3 is TGCGCCAGCAGCTTCACATCAACCCCCGGTGGCTACGAGCAGTTCTTC.

The chain combines TRBV12-3 or TRBV12-4 with TRBJ1-5; D remains ambiguous. Between the trimmed V and J ends, which lost 2 bases and 0 bases, there was a span of 8 bases. CDR3 length: 15 amino acids. The CDR3 sequence: CASSLSENSNQPQHF. CDR3 in DNA: TGTGCCAGCAGTTTATCAGAGAATAGCAATCAGCCCCAGCATTTT.

The chain recombines TRBV28 with TRBJ1-6; unclear D gene. This CDR3 is built from 13 residues. Trimming cost V 5 bases and J 10 bases, with 12 bases left between them. CDR1 is MDHEN, CDR2 SYDVKM, per germline. CDR3 sequence: CASSLTSRSPLHF. CDR3 DNA sequence: TGTGCCAGCAGTCTCACCAGCAGGTCACCCCTCCACTTT.

About this clonotype: A much bigger clone sits one base away, suggesting this may be a read error. The chain combines TRBV29-1 with TRBJ2-5; D call uncertain. The J call may be faulty, since TRBJ2-7 better matches the DNA end. Per germline, CDR1 SQVTM and CDR2 ANQGSEA. CDR3 size: 14 residues. The CDR3 spells CGVEEYTRTGEQYF. CDR3 sequence (DNA): TGCGGCGTTGAAGAATACACCCGGACGGGCGAGCAGTACTTC.

The chain joins TRBV6-6 to TRBJ2-1; 11 nucleotides align to TRBD2. Germline V gives CDR1 MNHNY, CDR2 SVGAGI (reference sequence). This CDR3 region has 16 residues. After removal of 10 bases from V and 3 bases from J, the junction contained 11 bases not matched to a gene. CDR3 amino acids: CATRKLAGGLYNEQFF. Written as DNA, the CDR3 is TGTGCCACTCGGAAGCTAGCGGGAGGCCTCTACAATGAGCAGTTCTTC.